This section outlines one TCR beta chain sequence together with its context. Its antigen is currently unknown. The CDR3 consists of 24 residues. The V gene end was trimmed by 0 bases and the J gene end by 0 bases; junction bases not matched to a gene: 24. Germline-derived CDR1 and CDR2 are SGHTA and FQGTGA. These data originate in a study of shared clonotypes between healthy human individuals. Study-level points and caveats: How much donors shared clonotypes was expected to be affected by sequencing depth.

Participating donors were healthy, HIV-negative adults free of recent acute infections or vaccinations. The repertoire was sequenced with immunoSEQ multiplex PCR; TCRdb's copy has only in-frame clones and lacks some. The sample includes more than 550,000 clones, about two thirds seen only once; the top ten take about 1.7%. Material: memory CD4+ T cells sorted from blood. This sample's subset: CD45RA-negative fraction. This receptor was identified in a woman in her 30s in good health. This sequence joins TRBV7-3 and TRBJ2-1; 9 positions agree with TRBD2. CDR3 sequence reads: CASSLTIEAAGFRGGVRSYNEQFF. In nucleotides, the CDR3 is TGTGCCAGCAGCTTAACGATCGAGGCGGCCGGCTTCCGCGGGGGGGTTCGCTCCTACAATGAGCAGTTCTTC. Using reference TRBV7-3 and TRBJ2-1 for the parts outside the CDR3, the full variable domain is GAGVSQTPSNKVTEKGKYVELRCDPISGHTALYWYRQSLGQGPEFLIYFQGTGAADDSGLPNDRFFAVRPEGSVSTLKIQRTERGDSAVYLCASSLTIEAAGFRGGVRSYNEQFFGPGTRLTVL.